This TCR beta chain emerged from a study of Graves' ophthalmopathy and Graves' hyperthyroidism. For the study at large: Being free of ophthalmopathy for 18 months of follow-up defined stable hyperthyroidism.

Amplified material comprised TCR beta CDR3 regions derived from RNA transcripts. First-round RT-PCR used HTBI primers; second-round multiplex PCR followed. Using its own MiXCR run on the multiplex PCR reads, TCRdb lists one record per CDR3 protein. The profile shows 900,000 to 1,200,000 distinct CDR3 sequences, about 36% of them singletons. This clonotype was detected many times. Patients in the hyperthyroidism group, adults aged 18 to 65, were newly diagnosed, under 2 months' duration. Clinicians diagnosed using symptoms, serum thyroxine, TRAb, thyroid ultrasound and orbital computed tomography. Germline V gene data show CDR1 as SGDLS and CDR2 as YYNGEE. Between the trimmed V and J ends, which lost 0 bases and 7 bases, there was a span of 16 bases. The CDR3 covers 15 residues.

The sequencing input was peripheral blood or thyroid tissue (not recorded which). The chain is built from TRBV9 and TRBJ2-5; either TRBD1 or TRBD2 may fit D (5 bases each). The sequence came from an adult man with Graves' hyperthyroidism. CDR3 amino acids: CASSVDPGTYGTQYF. As DNA, the CDR3 is TGTGCCAGCAGCGTAGACCCCGGGACCTACGGGACCCAGTACTTC.